The present entry profiles one TCR beta chain with its context. Trimming took 0 bases from V and 0 from J, leaving 13 bases between them. In germline, CDR1 is SGHKS, CDR2 YYEKEE (reference sequence). The CDR3 is made up of 17 amino acids. How the authors handled the data: Reference gene primer amplification in the assay estimated nucleated cell counts. Generated by immunoSEQ multiplex PCR, the TCRdb table keeps only in-frame clones and is missing some. D and trimming were read from the DNA, whereas the V and J calls and clone size are those reported in that table. Among about 260,000 clones listed, 87% were seen once. The data belong to a study of blood T cell repertoires in COVID-19. Study overall: Whether acute or convalescent, the COVID-19 samples came from the United States, Italy and Spain. PBMCs, B-cell-depleted T cells, or T cells provided the cDNA or gDNA that made up the material.

The chain couples TRBV5-5 to TRBJ1-3; perhaps TRBD1 as D (5 bases). Sequencing was performed on peripheral blood. This TCR came from a woman between 35 and 50 years old who had recovered from COVID-19. CDR3 in amino acids: CASSLAHSGGSGNTIYF. CDR3 coding DNA: TGTGCCAGCAGCTTGGCCCACTCCGGGGGCTCTGGAAACACCATATATTTT.